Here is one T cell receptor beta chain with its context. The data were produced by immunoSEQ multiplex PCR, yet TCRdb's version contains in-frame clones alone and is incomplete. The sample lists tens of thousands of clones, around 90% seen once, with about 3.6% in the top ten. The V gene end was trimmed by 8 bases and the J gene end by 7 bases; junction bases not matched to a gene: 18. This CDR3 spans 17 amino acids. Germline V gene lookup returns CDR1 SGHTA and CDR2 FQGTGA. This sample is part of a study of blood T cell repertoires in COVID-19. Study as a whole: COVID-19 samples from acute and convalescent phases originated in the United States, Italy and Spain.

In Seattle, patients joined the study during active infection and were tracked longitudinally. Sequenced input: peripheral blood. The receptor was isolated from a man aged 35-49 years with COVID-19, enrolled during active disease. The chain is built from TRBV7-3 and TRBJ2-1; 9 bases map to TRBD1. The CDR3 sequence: CASGHSNRDRAGNEQFF. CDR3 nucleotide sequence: TGTGCCAGCGGCCACTCTAACCGGGACAGGGCTGGGAATGAGCAGTTCTTC.